This TCR beta chain was observed in a study of T cells in Graves' hyperthyroidism and ophthalmopathy. Study observations and caveats: Progression to ophthalmopathy was predicted a median of roughly 6.5 months early. A model of 13 V-J features distinguished ophthalmopathy from stable hyperthyroidism.

Authors of the study amplified TCR beta CDR3 regions from RNA transcripts. The HTBI primer set was used in a first-round RT-PCR of the TCR CDR3. TCRdb processed the multiplex PCR reads anew with MiXCR; each CDR3 protein has one entry. Of over 700,000 distinct CDR3 sequences detected, 38% appear once; the ten largest clones hold 8% to 9%. In this sample, this clonotype turned up many times. Antigen: not known. The germline V gene encodes CDR1 SGHTA and CDR2 FQGNSA. The CDR3 is 13 amino acids. The ends were cut back, 8 bases at V and 3 bases at J, with 13 bases in the middle. Calling Graves' hyperthyroidism stable meant ophthalmopathy did not progress within 18 months.

The chain uses TRBV7-2 and TRBJ2-5; a weak D match, TRBD2 (6 bases). Material: blood. This TCR was sampled from a man aged 18 to 35 with Graves' hyperthyroidism. The CDR3 DNA is TGTGCCAGCGACGGGAGTGGAGAAGAGACCCAGTACTTC. Protein sequence: CASDGSGEETQYF. The full variable domain, its missing parts supplied by reference TRBV7-2 and TRBJ2-5, is GAGVSQSPSNKVTEKGKDVELRCDPISGHTALYWYRQSLGQGLEFLIYFQGNSAPDKSGLPSDRFSAERTGGSVSTLTIQRTQQEDSAVYLCASDGSGEETQYFGPGTRLLVL.